The 2 T cell receptor beta chains given below trace back to one sample, sequenced in a study of post-analysis software for immune sequencing data. Notes on the study in general: Five TRBV segments, TRBV5-6, TRBV5-1 and TRBV20-1 among them, were found more frequent in patients than controls.

Antigens of these TCRs are unknown. Presence of unique molecular identifiers characterized the TCR beta cDNA libraries. TCRdb analysed the PCR reads with MiXCR anew, one entry per CDR3 protein. The sample carries about 770,000 distinct CDR3 sequences, 35% to 55% recorded once. The sequencing sample was made of blood. Source of these receptors: a girl between 10 and 17 years old with multiple sclerosis.

The chain recombines TRBV7-9 with TRBJ2-5; D ambiguous. Germline V CDR1 and CDR2: SEHNR, FQNEAQ (reference sequence). V was clipped by 3 bases and J by 0 bases, with 8 bases between them. This CDR3 region has 14 residues. The CDR3 here is CASSFGSYQETQYF. The CDR3 DNA is TGTGCCAGCAGCTTCGGGTCGTACCAAGAGACCCAGTACTTC. The whole variable domain, remainder taken from reference TRBV7-9 and TRBJ2-5, is DTGVSQNPRHKITKRGQNVTFRCDPISEHNRLYWYRQTLGQGPEFLTYFQNEAQLEKSRLLSDRFSAERPKGSFSTLEIQRTEQGDSAMYLCASSFGSYQETQYFGPGTRLLVL.

This chain links TRBV10-3 with TRBJ2-3; 7 bases match TRBD2. Germline CDR1 is ENHRY and CDR2 is SYGVKD. The ends lost 8 bases at V and 7 bases at J; junction bases unmatched: 18. The CDR3 is 16 amino acids. In DNA, the CDR3 is TGTGCCATCGCCCTCGAAGGGGCGGGAGCTTTGAATACGCAGTATTTT. Its translation: CAIALEGAGALNTQYF.